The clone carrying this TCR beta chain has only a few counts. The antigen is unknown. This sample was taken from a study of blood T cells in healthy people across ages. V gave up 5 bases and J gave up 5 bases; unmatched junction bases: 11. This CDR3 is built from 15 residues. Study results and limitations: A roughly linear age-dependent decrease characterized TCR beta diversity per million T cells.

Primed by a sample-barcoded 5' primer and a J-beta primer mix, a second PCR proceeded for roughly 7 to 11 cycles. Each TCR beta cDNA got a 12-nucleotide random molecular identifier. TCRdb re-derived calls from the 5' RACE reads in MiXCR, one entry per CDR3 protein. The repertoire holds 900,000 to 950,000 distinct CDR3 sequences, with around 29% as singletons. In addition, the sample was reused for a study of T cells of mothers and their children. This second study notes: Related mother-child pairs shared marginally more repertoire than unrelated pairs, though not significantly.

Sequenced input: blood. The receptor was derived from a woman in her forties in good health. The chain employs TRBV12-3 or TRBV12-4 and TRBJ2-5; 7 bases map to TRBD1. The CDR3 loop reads CASSPPTGALETQYF. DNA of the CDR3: TGTGCCAGCAGTCCCCCTACAGGGGCCCTGGAGACCCAGTACTTC.